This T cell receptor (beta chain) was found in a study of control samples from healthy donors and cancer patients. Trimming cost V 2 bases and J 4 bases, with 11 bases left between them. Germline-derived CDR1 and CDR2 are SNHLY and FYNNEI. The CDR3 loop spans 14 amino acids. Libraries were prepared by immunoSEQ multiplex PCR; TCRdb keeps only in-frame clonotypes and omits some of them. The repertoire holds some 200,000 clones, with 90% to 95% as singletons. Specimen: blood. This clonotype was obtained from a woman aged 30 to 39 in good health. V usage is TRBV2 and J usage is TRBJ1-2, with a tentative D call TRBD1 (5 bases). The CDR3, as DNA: TGTGCCAGCAGTGAAACCAGCAGGGCCTATGGCTACACCTTC. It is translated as CASSETSRAYGYTF.